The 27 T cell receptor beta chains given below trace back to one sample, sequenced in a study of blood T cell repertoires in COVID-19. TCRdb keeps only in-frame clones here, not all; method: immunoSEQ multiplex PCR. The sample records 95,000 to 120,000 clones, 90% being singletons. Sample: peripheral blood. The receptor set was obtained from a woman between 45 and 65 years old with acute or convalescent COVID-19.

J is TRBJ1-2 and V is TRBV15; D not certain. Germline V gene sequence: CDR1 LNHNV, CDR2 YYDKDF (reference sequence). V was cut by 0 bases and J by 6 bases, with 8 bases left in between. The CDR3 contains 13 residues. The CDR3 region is CATSRDVIDGYTF. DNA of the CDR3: TGTGCCACCAGCAGAGATGTAATCGATGGCTACACCTTC.

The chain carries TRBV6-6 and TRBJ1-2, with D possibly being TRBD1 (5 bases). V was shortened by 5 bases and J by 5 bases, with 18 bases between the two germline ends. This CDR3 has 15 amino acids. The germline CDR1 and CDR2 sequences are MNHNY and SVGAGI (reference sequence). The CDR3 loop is CASSPDPQGRYGYTF. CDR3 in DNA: TGTGCCAGCAGTCCCGACCCCCAGGGAAGATATGGCTACACCTTC.

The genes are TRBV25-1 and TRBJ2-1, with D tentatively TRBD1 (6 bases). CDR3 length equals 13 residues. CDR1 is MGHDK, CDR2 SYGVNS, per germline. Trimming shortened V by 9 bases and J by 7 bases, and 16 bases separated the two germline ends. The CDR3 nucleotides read TGTGCCAGTAGGGGGTCTGGAAATAATGAGCAGTTCTTC. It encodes CASRGSGNNEQFF.

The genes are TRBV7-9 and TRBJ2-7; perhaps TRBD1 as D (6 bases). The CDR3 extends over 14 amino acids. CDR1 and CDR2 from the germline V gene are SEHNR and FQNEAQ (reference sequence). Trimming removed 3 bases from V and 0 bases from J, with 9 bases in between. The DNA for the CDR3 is TGTGCCAGCAGCTTTGGACAGAACTCCTACGAGCAGTACTTC. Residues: CASSFGQNSYEQYF. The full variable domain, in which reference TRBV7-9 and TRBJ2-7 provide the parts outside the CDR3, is DTGVSQNPRHKITKRGQNVTFRCDPISEHNRLYWYRQTLGQGPEFLTYFQNEAQLEKSRLLSDRFSAERPKGSFSTLEIQRTEQGDSAMYLCASSFGQNSYEQYFGPGTRLTVT.

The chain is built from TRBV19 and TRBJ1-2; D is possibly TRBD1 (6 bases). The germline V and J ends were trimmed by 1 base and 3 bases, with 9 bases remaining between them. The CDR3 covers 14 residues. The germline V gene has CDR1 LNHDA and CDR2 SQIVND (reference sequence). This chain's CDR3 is CASSIGPGDYGYTF. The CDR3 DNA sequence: TGTGCCAGTAGTATAGGTCCAGGGGACTATGGCTACACCTTC.

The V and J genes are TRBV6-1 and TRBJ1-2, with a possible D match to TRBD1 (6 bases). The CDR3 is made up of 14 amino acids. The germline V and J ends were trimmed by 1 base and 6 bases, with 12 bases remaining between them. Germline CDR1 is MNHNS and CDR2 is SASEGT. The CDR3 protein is CASSEGGHRDGYTF. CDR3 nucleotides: TGTGCCAGCAGTGAAGGGGGACACCGAGATGGCTACACCTTC.

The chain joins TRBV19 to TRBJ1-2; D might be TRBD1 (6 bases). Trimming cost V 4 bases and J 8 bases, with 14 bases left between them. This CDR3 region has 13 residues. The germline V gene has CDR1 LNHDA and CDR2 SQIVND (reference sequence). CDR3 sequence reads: CASSTPDRRGYTF. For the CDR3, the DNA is TGTGCCAGTAGTACCCCGGACAGAAGAGGCTACACCTTC.

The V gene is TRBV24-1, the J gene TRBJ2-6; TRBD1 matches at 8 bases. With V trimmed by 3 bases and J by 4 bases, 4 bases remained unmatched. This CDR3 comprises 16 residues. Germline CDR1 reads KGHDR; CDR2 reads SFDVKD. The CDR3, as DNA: TGTGCCACCAGTGATGGACAGGGCTCAGGGGCCAACGTCCTGACTTTC. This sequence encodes CATSDGQGSGANVLTF.

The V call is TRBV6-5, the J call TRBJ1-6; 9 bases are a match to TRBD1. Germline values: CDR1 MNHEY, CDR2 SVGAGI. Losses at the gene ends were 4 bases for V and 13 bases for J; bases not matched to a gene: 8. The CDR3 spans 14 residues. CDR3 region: CASSWTGESAPLHF. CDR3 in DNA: TGTGCCAGCAGTTGGACAGGGGAGTCGGCCCCCCTCCACTTT.

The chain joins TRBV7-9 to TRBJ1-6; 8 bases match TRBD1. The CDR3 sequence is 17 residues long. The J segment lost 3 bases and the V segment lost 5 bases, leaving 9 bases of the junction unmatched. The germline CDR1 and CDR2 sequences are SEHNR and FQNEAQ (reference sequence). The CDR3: CASSTGGARVYNSPLHF. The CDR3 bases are TGTGCCAGCAGCACAGGGGGGGCAAGGGTCTATAATTCACCCCTCCACTTT. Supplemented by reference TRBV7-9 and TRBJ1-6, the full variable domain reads DTGVSQNPRHKITKRGQNVTFRCDPISEHNRLYWYRQTLGQGPEFLTYFQNEAQLEKSRLLSDRFSAERPKGSFSTLEIQRTEQGDSAMYLCASSTGGARVYNSPLHFGNGTRLTVT.

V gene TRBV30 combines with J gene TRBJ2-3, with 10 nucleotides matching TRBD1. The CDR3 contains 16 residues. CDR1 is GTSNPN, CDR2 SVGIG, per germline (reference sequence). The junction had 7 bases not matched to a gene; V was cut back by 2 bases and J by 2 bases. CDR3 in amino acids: CAWSPGQGELTDTQYF. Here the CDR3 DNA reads TGTGCCTGGAGTCCCGGACAGGGGGAACTCACAGATACGCAGTATTTT.

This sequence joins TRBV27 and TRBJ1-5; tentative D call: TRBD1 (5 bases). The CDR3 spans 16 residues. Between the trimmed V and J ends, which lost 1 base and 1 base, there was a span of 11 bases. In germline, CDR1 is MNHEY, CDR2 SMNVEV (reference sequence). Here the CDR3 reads CASSLFGGESNQPQHF. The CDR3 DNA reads TGTGCCAGCAGTTTATTCGGGGGGGAGAGCAATCAGCCCCAGCATTTT.

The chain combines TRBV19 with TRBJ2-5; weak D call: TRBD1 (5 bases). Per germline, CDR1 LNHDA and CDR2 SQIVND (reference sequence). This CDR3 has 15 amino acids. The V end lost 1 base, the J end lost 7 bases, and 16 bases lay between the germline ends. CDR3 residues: CASSIAGPGSGTQYF. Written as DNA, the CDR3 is TGTGCCAGTAGTATAGCGGGTCCAGGGTCCGGGACCCAGTACTTC.

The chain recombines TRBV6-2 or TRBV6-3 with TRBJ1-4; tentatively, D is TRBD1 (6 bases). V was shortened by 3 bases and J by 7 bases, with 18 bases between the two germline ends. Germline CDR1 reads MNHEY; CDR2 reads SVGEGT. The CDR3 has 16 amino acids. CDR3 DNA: TGTGCCAGCAGTTATTTGGTTTGGGGGCAAGGTGAAAAACTGTTTTTT. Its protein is CASSYLVWGQGEKLFF.

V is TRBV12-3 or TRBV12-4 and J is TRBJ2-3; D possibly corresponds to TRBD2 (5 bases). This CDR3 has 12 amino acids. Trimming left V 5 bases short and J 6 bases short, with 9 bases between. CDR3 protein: CASSHPGDTQYF. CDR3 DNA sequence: TGTGCCAGCAGTCACCCGGGGGATACGCAGTATTTT.

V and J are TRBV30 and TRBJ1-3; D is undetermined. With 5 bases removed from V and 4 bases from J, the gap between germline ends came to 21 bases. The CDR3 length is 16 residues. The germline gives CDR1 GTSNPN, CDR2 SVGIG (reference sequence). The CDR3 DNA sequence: TGTGCCTGGGTTTATGGAGGCCACACGAGAGGAAACACCATATATTTT. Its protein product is CAWVYGGHTRGNTIYF.

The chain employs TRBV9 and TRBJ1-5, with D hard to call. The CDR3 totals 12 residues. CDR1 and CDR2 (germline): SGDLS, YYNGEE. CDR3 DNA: TGTGCTCTCGGCCGGGATAACCAGCCCCAGCATTTT. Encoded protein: CALGRDNQPQHF.

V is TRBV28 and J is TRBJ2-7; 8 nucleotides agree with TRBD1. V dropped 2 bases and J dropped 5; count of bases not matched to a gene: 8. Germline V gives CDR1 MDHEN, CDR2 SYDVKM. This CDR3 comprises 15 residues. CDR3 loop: CASSLRAGGLNEQYF. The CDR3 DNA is TGTGCCAGCAGTTTAAGGGCAGGGGGCCTTAACGAGCAGTACTTC. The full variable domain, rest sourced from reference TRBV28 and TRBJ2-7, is DVKVTQSSRYLVKRTGEKVFLECVQDMDHENMFWYRQDPGLGLRLIYFSYDVKMKEKGDIPEGYSVSREKKERFSLILESASTNQTSMYLCASSLRAGGLNEQYFGPGTRLTVT.

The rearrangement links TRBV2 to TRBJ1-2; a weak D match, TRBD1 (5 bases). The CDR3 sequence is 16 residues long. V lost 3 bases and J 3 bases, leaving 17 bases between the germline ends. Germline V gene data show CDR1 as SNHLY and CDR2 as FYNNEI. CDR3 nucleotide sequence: TGTGCCAGCAGTGATCAGGCAGGGTTCGCTCACTATGGCTACACCTTC. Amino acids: CASSDQAGFAHYGYTF.

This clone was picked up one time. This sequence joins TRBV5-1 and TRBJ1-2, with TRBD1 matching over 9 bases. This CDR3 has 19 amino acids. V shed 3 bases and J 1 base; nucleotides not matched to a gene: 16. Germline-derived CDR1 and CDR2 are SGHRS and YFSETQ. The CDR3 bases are TGCGCCAGCAGCTCACCGCGGGGACAGGGTCAGGATATTAACTATGGCTACACCTTC. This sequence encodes CASSSPRGQGQDINYGYTF.

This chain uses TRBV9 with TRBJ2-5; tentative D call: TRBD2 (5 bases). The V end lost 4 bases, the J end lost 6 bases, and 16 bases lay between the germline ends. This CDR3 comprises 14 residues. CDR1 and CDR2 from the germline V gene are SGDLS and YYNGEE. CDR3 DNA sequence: TGTGCCAGCAGCCCAGACACTAGAAGGAAGACCCAGTACTTC. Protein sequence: CASSPDTRRKTQYF.

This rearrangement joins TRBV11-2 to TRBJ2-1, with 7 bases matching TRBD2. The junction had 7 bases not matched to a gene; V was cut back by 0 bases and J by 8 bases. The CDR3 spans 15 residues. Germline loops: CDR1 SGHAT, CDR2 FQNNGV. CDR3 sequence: CASSLETGGHYEQFF. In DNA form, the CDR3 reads TGTGCCAGCAGCTTAGAAACGGGAGGCCACTATGAGCAGTTCTTC.

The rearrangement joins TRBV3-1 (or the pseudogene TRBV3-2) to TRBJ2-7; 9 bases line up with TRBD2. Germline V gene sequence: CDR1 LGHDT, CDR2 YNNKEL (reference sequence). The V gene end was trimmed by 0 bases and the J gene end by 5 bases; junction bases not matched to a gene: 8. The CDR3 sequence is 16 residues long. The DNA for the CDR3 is TGTGCCAGCAGCCAAGAACGGCGGGGGGGCCTGGACGAGCAGTACTTC. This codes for CASSQERRGGLDEQYF.

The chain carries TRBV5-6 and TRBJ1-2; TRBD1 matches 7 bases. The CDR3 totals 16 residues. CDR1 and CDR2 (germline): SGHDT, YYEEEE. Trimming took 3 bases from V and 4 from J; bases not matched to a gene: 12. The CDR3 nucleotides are TGTGCCAGCAGCTCGCAACAGGGGCTTAAAATCTATGGCTACACCTTC. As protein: CASSSQQGLKIYGYTF.

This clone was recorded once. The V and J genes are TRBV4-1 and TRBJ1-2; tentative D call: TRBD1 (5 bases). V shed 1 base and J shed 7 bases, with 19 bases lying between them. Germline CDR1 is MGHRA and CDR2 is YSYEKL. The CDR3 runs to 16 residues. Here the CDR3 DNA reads TGCGCCAGCAGCCAAGGGGAGGACACGGGACGATCTGGCTACACCTTC. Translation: CASSQGEDTGRSGYTF.

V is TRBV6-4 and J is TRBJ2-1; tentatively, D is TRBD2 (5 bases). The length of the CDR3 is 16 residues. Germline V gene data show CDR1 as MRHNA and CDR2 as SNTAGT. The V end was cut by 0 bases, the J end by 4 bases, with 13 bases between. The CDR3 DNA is TGTGCCAGCAGTGACTCGATTCGGGATAGGTACAATGAGCAGTTCTTC. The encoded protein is CASSDSIRDRYNEQFF.

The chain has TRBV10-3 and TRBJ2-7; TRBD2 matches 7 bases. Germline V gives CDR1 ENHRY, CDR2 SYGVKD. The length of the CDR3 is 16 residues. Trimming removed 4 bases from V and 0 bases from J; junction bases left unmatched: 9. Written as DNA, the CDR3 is TGTGCCATCAGTGGACCCCGAACGGGAGGCTCCTACGAGCAGTACTTC. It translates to CAISGPRTGGSYEQYF.